This TCR beta chain came from a study of post-analysis software for immune sequencing data (dated by TCRdb to about 2015). Describing the broader study: Recorded disease courses included relapsing-remitting, secondary progressive and progressive-relapsing multiple sclerosis, with some patients lacking subtype annotation. A subset of samples was prepared in parallel using single-end sample barcoding, then pooled and co-amplified after Illumina adapter ligation. Patient repertoires were compared against roughly 12 previously published healthy control repertoires from donors aged about 6 to 27 years.

Library generation was performed with PCR. The instrument given in TCRdb is Illumina HiSeq 2500. To reduce PCR and sequencing biases, unique molecular identifiers were built into the TCR beta cDNA libraries. About 0.5 million cDNA molecules were obtained for every 1 to 10 million input T cells, so each molecule roughly corresponded to one T cell. Patient libraries were prepared and sequenced with the same protocol used for the earlier healthy control dataset. Within a given batch, samples were prepared together, multiplexed and sequenced on the same HiSeq lane. The source study handled its data this way. MIGEC was used to process the raw barcoded reads, and molecular identifier groups with only a single read were discarded before consensus assembly and CDR3 extraction. VDJtools was used for post-analysis of the clonotype tables, with diversity normalized by down-sampling every dataset to the smallest sample size. To correct batch-related cross-sample contamination, repertoire overlap clustering matched CDR3 amino acid sequences but not nucleotide sequences. The public reads were reprocessed in TCRdb via fastp at Q25 and MiXCR, keeping in-frame beta chains. When rows share a CDR3 protein, they turn into one entry using the most common DNA and genes. The V and J calls shown here were made by TCRdb, not taken from the authors' results. A total of approximately 630,000 distinct CDR3 sequences appear in this sample, approximately 59% of them only once. 11% of the sample rests with the top ten.

To demonstrate the VDJtools post-analysis software, TCR beta repertoires were profiled from the peripheral blood of 13 young patients with multiple sclerosis. The multiple sclerosis patients were children and adolescents between roughly 6 and 16 years of age. The germline V gene yields SQVTM for CDR1 and ANQGSEA for CDR2. Measured from the cysteine to the phenylalanine, the CDR3 is 10 residues long. The DNA shown is the 30-base CDR3, in frame from base 1. Study-level results and caveats: The multiple sclerosis patient group was slightly younger than the control group. Significantly lower normalized Chao1 diversity was found in multiple sclerosis patients than in controls, suggesting substantial peripheral T-cell clonal expansion. Patients showed significantly higher frequencies than controls for a handful of TRBV segments, among them TRBV5-6, TRBV5-1 and TRBV20-1. Strong co-clustering of samples prepared in the same batch was shown by direct clustering with F measure, prompting a batch-effect correction.

Concerning this clonotype itself: Its antigen is still unknown. At one boundary the junction diverges from the germline segment, which might be a read error.

Input material: blood. The receptor's source is a girl aged 2 to 9 with multiple sclerosis. This chain joins TRBV29-1 to TRBJ2-1; no D gene can be assigned with confidence. The CDR3 reads CSAEYNEQFF. The DNA sequence is given as TGCAGCGCTGAATACAATGAGCAGTTCTTC.